The rows below give T cell receptor beta chains drawn from one sample of a study of response to subunit inactivated influenza vaccine. TCRdb called the RT-PCR reads again in MiXCR, with one record for every CDR3 protein. The repertoire has 500,000 to 550,000 distinct CDR3 sequences, more than 7% of them found once; the top ten carry under 15%. The source material was PBMCs from blood, sampled 23 months after vaccination. The receptors were gathered from a man between 50 and 75 years old who received an inactivated influenza vaccine. The CDR3 runs from the conserved cysteine through the conserved F or W. Each record gives: V gene, clone size, J gene, D gene, CDR3 protein, CDR3 DNA. The D gene is left open where the match is weak. Where a row states a size, it is once, few, many or the class of an expanded clone; other rows omit it.

>TRBV4-3|few|TRBJ2-5|.
CASSQVGTTQETQYF
TGCGCCAGCAGCCAAGTTGGTACTACCCAAGAGACCCAGTACTTC
>TRBV30|many|TRBJ1-5|.
CAWSPGWAQPQHF
TGTGCCTGGAGCCCAGGGTGGGCTCAGCCCCAGCATTTT
>TRBV6-2/TRBV6-3|many|TRBJ2-1|.
CASVSRDEQFF
TGTGCCAGCGTGAGCAGGGACGAGCAGTTCTTC
>TRBV6-2/TRBV6-3|.|TRBJ2-2|.
CASSLAGGWIGNTGELFF
TGTGCCAGCAGTTTAGCAGGCGGATGGATAGGGAACACCGGGGAGCTGTTTTTT
>TRBV12-3/TRBV12-4|many|TRBJ2-5|.
CASSRSPQQETQYF
TGTGCCAGCAGTCGGTCGCCCCAACAAGAGACCCAGTACTTC
>TRBV5-1|few|TRBJ1-1|TRBD1
CASSDPRTGLNTEAFF
TGCGCCAGCAGCGACCCCAGGACAGGACTGAACACTGAAGCTTTCTTT
>TRBV7-2|.|TRBJ2-5|TRBD2
CASSPPSGGPGTQYF
TGTGCCAGCAGCCCCCCGAGCGGGGGACCCGGGACCCAGTACTTC
>TRBV19|few|TRBJ1-5|TRBD1
CASSNRGHQPQHF
TGTGCCAGTAGTAACAGGGGGCATCAGCCCCAGCATTTT
>TRBV7-9|.|TRBJ2-1|.
CASSLTQGVEQFF
TGTGCCAGCAGCTTGACACAGGGTGTTGAGCAGTTCTTC
>TRBV20-1|.|TRBJ1-6|.
CSATAWSSYNSPLHF
TGCAGTGCCACCGCCTGGAGCTCCTATAATTCACCCCTCCACTTT
>TRBV20-1|many|TRBJ2-1|.
CSWKGSYNEQFF
TGCAGCTGGAAGGGCTCCTACAATGAGCAGTTCTTC
>TRBV4-3|.|TRBJ2-1|.
CASSQDNGRYEQFF
TGCGCCAGCAGCCAAGATAATGGCAGATATGAGCAGTTCTTC
>TRBV20-1|few|TRBJ2-7|.
CSARDEGGTYEQYF
TGCAGTGCTAGAGATGAGGGAGGAACCTACGAGCAGTACTTC
>TRBV20-1|.|TRBJ1-2|.
CSAPPGDGYTF
TGCAGTGCCCCCCCAGGGGATGGCTACACCTTC
>TRBV15|many|TRBJ2-2|TRBD2
CATSRDSLAGDTGELFF
TGTGCCACCAGCAGAGATAGTCTAGCGGGAGACACCGGGGAGCTGTTTTTT
>TRBV7-2|few|TRBJ2-7|TRBD1
CASSHGRDRGLYEQYF
TGTGCCAGCAGCCATGGGCGGGACAGGGGGCTCTACGAGCAGTACTTC
>TRBV20-1|few|TRBJ2-3|TRBD2
CCARTASGFSTDTQYF
TGCTGTGCTAGAACCGCTAGCGGGTTTAGCACAGATACGCAGTATTTT
>TRBV20-1|many|TRBJ2-5|TRBD1
CSAMTGGEETQYF
TGCAGTGCCATGACAGGGGGCGAGGAGACCCAGTACTTC
>TRBV7-8|few|TRBJ2-2|TRBD1
CASSLRPTGAGELFF
TGTGCCAGCAGCTTAAGGCCAACAGGGGCCGGGGAGCTGTTTTTT
>TRBV6-1|.|TRBJ2-7|TRBD2
CASRSVGLAGGEQYF
TGTGCCAGCAGATCCGTGGGACTAGCTGGAGGAGAGCAGTACTTC
>TRBV6-1|many|TRBJ1-1|TRBD1
CASRTPGTGDEAFF
TGTGCCAGCAGGACTCCCGGGACAGGGGATGAAGCTTTCTTT
>TRBV5-1|many|TRBJ1-2|.
CASSREPDRAYGYTF
TGCGCCAGCAGCCGTGAGCCGGACAGAGCCTATGGCTACACCTTC
>TRBV4-1|many|TRBJ1-2|.
CASSAMGGNYGYTF
TGCGCCAGCAGCGCTATGGGAGGAAACTATGGCTACACCTTC
>TRBV30|.|TRBJ2-7|.
CAWSRGAYEQYF
TGTGCCTGGAGCAGGGGCGCCTACGAGCAGTACTTC
>TRBV3-1|many|TRBJ1-2|.
CASSQKALGYTF
TGTGCCAGCAGCCAAAAGGCGCTTGGCTACACCTTC
>TRBV29-1|.|TRBJ2-7|TRBD1
CSVEGWTGAIYEQYF
TGCAGCGTTGAAGGTTGGACAGGGGCGATCTACGAGCAGTACTTC
>TRBV18|.|TRBJ2-1|TRBD2
CASSPGTSGRINEQFF
TGTGCCAGCTCACCAGGGACTAGCGGGAGAATCAATGAGCAGTTCTTC
>TRBV6-5|.|TRBJ1-5|TRBD1
CASSSGTAYSNQPQHF
TGTGCCAGCAGTTCAGGGACAGCTTATAGCAATCAGCCCCAGCATTTT
>TRBV7-9|many|TRBJ2-1|.
CASLGQPAYNEQFF
TGTGCCAGCTTAGGACAGCCAGCCTACAATGAGCAGTTCTTC
>TRBV4-1|few|TRBJ2-1|.
CASSQVLARVGEQFF
TGCGCCAGCAGCCAAGTGTTGGCAAGGGTGGGTGAGCAGTTCTTC
>TRBV6-2/TRBV6-3|few|TRBJ2-7|TRBD2
CASSYEQRGNEQYF
TGTGCCAGCAGTTACGAGCAGCGGGGGAACGAGCAGTACTTC
>TRBV4-1|.|TRBJ2-4|.
CASSQLGIAKNIQYF
TGCGCCAGCAGCCAACTAGGGATTGCCAAAAACATTCAGTACTTC
>TRBV7-7|few|TRBJ2-1|.
CASSLVQRPSYNEQFF
TGTGCCAGCAGCTTGGTGCAGCGGCCCTCCTACAATGAGCAGTTCTTC
>TRBV11-2|many|TRBJ1-1|.
CASSEGAGIMNTEAFF
TGTGCCAGCAGCGAAGGGGCAGGAATCATGAACACTGAAGCTTTCTTT
>TRBV14|.|TRBJ1-3|.
CASKMGAHSGNTIYF
TGTGCCAGCAAAATGGGGGCTCACTCTGGAAACACCATATATTTT
>TRBV6-2/TRBV6-3|few|TRBJ2-1|TRBD2
CASSTGLAGGAYNEQFF
TGTGCCAGCAGTACGGGACTAGCGGGCGGGGCCTACAATGAGCAGTTCTTC
>TRBV12-5|.|TRBJ2-1|TRBD2
CASGTVLAGGDEQFF
TGTGCTAGTGGTACGGTTTTAGCGGGAGGCGATGAGCAGTTCTTC
>TRBV20-1|.|TRBJ2-1|TRBD2
CSATGGSVYNEQFF
TGCAGTGCTACGGGGGGTTCCGTCTACAATGAGCAGTTCTTC
>TRBV4-3|few|TRBJ1-1|.
CASSQGGTANTEAFF
TGCGCCAGCAGCCAGGGGGGGACCGCGAACACTGAAGCTTTCTTT
>TRBV9|.|TRBJ2-1|.
CASSVRGGASEQFF
TGTGCCAGCAGCGTAAGAGGAGGGGCTAGTGAGCAGTTCTTC
>TRBV6-5|few|TRBJ1-1|.
CASSYSNRLNTEAFF
TGTGCCAGCAGTTACTCTAACAGGTTGAACACTGAAGCTTTCTTT
>TRBV28|.|TRBJ2-2|TRBD2
CASSPLQGGTGELFF
TGTGCCAGCAGTCCCCTTCAGGGAGGGACCGGGGAGCTGTTTTTT
>TRBV4-2|many|TRBJ1-6|TRBD1
CASSQGQGSSYNSPLHF
TGTGCCAGCAGCCAGGGACAGGGGAGCTCCTATAATTCACCCCTCCACTTT
>TRBV6-5|few|TRBJ1-1|TRBD1
CASSYRNPGGSQTEAFF
TGTGCCAGCAGTTACCGCAATCCAGGGGGCTCGCAGACTGAAGCTTTCTTT